Below are 5 T cell receptor beta chains sequenced from a single sample in a study of blood T cell repertoires in COVID-19. Assay used: immunoSEQ multiplex PCR; TCRdb lists only in-frame clones, some missing. This table holds more than 200,000 clones, 81% found once. The source material was peripheral blood. The receptors come from a woman over 75 with acute or convalescent COVID-19.

The chain combines TRBV28 with TRBJ1-6; D is unclear. CDR1 and CDR2 from the germline V gene are MDHEN and SYDVKM. With 3 bases removed from V and 8 bases from J, the gap between germline ends came to 11 bases. CDR3 length: 14 amino acids. In DNA, the CDR3 is TGTGCCAGCAGTTTGGGCAGCCGAGATTCACCCCTCCACTTT. Protein: CASSLGSRDSPLHF.

V is TRBV5-1 and J is TRBJ1-6; no clear D. This CDR3 spans 15 amino acids. Trimming took 4 bases from V and 6 from J, leaving 14 bases between them. Germline V lookup: CDR1 SGHRS, CDR2 YFSETQ. The CDR3 reads CASSPNQPVNSPLHF. The CDR3 DNA reads as TGCGCCAGCAGCCCGAACCAACCAGTTAATTCACCCCTCCACTTT.

The rearrangement uses TRBV7-9 and TRBJ2-7; TRBD2 agrees at 7 bases. The V and J ends lost 7 bases and 7 bases, in that order; junction bases with no gene match: 7. Germline CDR1 is SEHNR and CDR2 is FQNEAQ (reference sequence). The CDR3 length is 12 residues. As DNA, the CDR3 is TGTGCCAGCACCCAGGGAGGGGATGAGCAGTACTTC. It yields the protein CASTQGGDEQYF.

The chain combines TRBV18 with TRBJ2-5; 8 positions agree with TRBD1. Trimming at V came to 0 bases and at J to 1 base, leaving 4 bases not matched to a gene. Germline V gene data show CDR1 as KGHSH and CDR2 as LQKENI. The CDR3 is 16 residues long. CDR3 in amino acids: CASSPPQGQGQETQYF. The CDR3 nucleotides read TGTGCCAGCTCACCACCCCAAGGACAGGGCCAAGAGACCCAGTACTTC. Using reference TRBV18 and TRBJ2-5 for the parts outside the CDR3, the full variable domain is NAGVMQNPRHLVRRRGQEARLRCSPMKGHSHVYWYRQLPEEGLKFMVYLQKENIIDESGMPKERFSAEFPKEGPSILRIQQVVRGDSAAYFCASSPPQGQGQETQYFGPGTRLLVL.

The rearrangement joins TRBV10-2 to TRBJ2-1, with 10 bases matching TRBD2. The V segment lost 5 bases and the J segment 5 bases; nucleotides outside the gene matches: 15. The CDR3 contains 18 residues. Germline lookup yields CDR1 WSHSY and CDR2 SAAADI. The CDR3 DNA is TGCGCCAGCAGTCCCCGAACCCTAGCGGGAGCCTCTCACAATGAGCAGTTCTTC. It encodes CASSPRTLAGASHNEQFF.